Each of the 27 T cell receptor beta chains below was sequenced from the same sample in a study of shared clonotypes between healthy human individuals. Some clones are missing from TCRdb's copy, which holds only in-frame ones; the method was immunoSEQ multiplex PCR. This sample has 850,000 to 1,200,000 clones, with roughly 75% found just once. Sample: memory CD4+ T cells sorted from blood. Noted subset: CD45RA-negative fraction. The source of these receptors is a man younger than 30 in good health.

The chain joins TRBV9 to TRBJ2-3; D might be TRBD2 (6 bases). Germline V gives CDR1 SGDLS, CDR2 YYNGEE. The CDR3 is made up of 13 amino acids. Between the trimmed V and J ends, which lost 0 bases and 8 bases, there was a span of 10 bases. This chain's CDR3 is CASSVGTMGTQYF. The CDR3 nucleotides read TGTGCCAGCAGCGTAGGGACTATGGGTACGCAGTATTTT.

CDR3 coding DNA: TGTGCCAGCAGCGTAGATTTGAGGGGCCAGAACGAGCAGTACTTC. Translated, it gives CASSVDLRGQNEQYF. This rearrangement joins TRBV9 to TRBJ2-7; either TRBD1 or TRBD2 may fit D (5 bases each). This CDR3 is built from 15 residues. Between the trimmed V and J ends, which lost 0 bases and 5 bases, there was a span of 15 bases. Germline assignment: CDR1 SGDLS and CDR2 YYNGEE.

The chain uses TRBV5-1 and TRBJ2-1, with TRBD1 matching over 11 bases. The ends lost 4 bases at V and 9 bases at J; junction bases unmatched: 9. The CDR3 loop spans 15 amino acids. Germline V gene lookup returns CDR1 SGHRS and CDR2 YFSETQ. The CDR3 sequence is CASSPGTGGSGEQFF. CDR3 bases: TGCGCCAGCAGCCCCGGGACAGGGGGAAGTGGTGAGCAGTTCTTC.

A few counts support this clone. V usage is TRBV4-3 and J usage is TRBJ1-2, with 8 nucleotides matching TRBD1. V lost 3 bases and J lost 2; bases outside the gene matches: 2. The CDR3 runs to 14 residues. The V gene's germline CDR1 is LGHNA and CDR2 YSLEER. CDR3 sequence reads: CASSHRTGNYGYTF. CDR3 bases: TGCGCCAGCAGCCACCGGACAGGGAACTATGGCTACACCTTC.

The chain is built from TRBV7-6 and TRBJ2-5; 8 nucleotides align to TRBD2. Trimming at V came to 5 bases and at J to 1 base, leaving 3 bases not matched to a gene. Germline V gives CDR1 SGHVS, CDR2 FNYEAQ. The CDR3 is 14 residues long. The chain's CDR3 is CASSRSGGQETQYF. In nucleotides, the CDR3 is TGTGCCAGCAGCCGGAGCGGGGGCCAAGAGACCCAGTACTTC.

The genes are TRBV25-1 and TRBJ1-2, with D unresolved. V was cut by 2 bases and J by 4 bases, with 11 bases left in between. CDR1 MGHDK and CDR2 SYGVNS come from the germline V gene. This CDR3 region has 14 residues. The CDR3 region is CASSEVGQLYGYTF. CDR3 nucleotides: TGTGCCAGCAGTGAAGTTGGCCAGCTCTATGGCTACACCTTC.

The CDR3 DNA reads TGTGCCAGCAGCATTGGACAGGGAACGCAGTATTTT. Its translation: CASSIGQGTQYF. V gene TRBV7-3 combines with J gene TRBJ2-3; TRBD1 matches at 8 bases. J was trimmed by 9 bases and V by 5 bases; bases with no gene match: 4. Germline V lookup: CDR1 SGHTA, CDR2 FQGTGA. This CDR3 spans 12 amino acids. Combining the CDR3 with reference TRBV7-3 and TRBJ2-3 gives the whole variable domain GAGVSQTPSNKVTEKGKYVELRCDPISGHTALYWYRQSLGQGPEFLIYFQGTGAADDSGLPNDRFFAVRPEGSVSTLKIQRTERGDSAVYLCASSIGQGTQYFGPGTRLTVL.

This clone was picked up a small number of times. The rearrangement joins TRBV29-1 to TRBJ1-2; no clear D gene. With 6 bases removed from V and 1 base from J, the gap between germline ends came to 9 bases. Per germline, CDR1 SQVTM and CDR2 ANQGSEA. The CDR3 has 12 residues. The CDR3 bases are TGCAGCGTATACCCTAGTAACTATGGCTACACCTTC. It encodes CSVYPSNYGYTF.

This rearrangement joins TRBV2 to TRBJ2-6; D unclear. The CDR3 loop spans 14 amino acids. CDR1 and CDR2 from the germline V gene are SNHLY and FYNNEI. V was cut by 4 bases and J by 0 bases, with 4 bases left in between. CDR3 DNA sequence: TGTGCCAGCAGTGGGTCCTCTGGGGCCAACGTCCTGACTTTC. Translation: CASSGSSGANVLTF.

This sequence joins TRBV7-9 and TRBJ2-1; 12 nucleotides agree with TRBD2. V was clipped by 6 bases and J by 6 bases; unmatched bases: 9. From germline, CDR1 is SEHNR and CDR2 FQNEAQ (reference sequence). CDR3 size: 16 residues. The CDR3 nucleotides are TGTGCCAGCAGTTTTGGACTAGCGGGGAGATCCAATGAGCAGTTCTTC. As protein: CASSFGLAGRSNEQFF.

This clone was detected once. Its ends do not fully match the called genes, so a read error is possible. The chain joins TRBV5-6 to TRBJ2-2, with a tentative D call TRBD1 (6 bases). In germline, CDR1 is SGHDT, CDR2 YYEEEE. CDR3 size: 16 residues. The CDR3 bases are TGTGCCAGCACCTTGTTGGGGGCGCGTGACACCGGGGAGCTGTTTTTT. Translation gives CASTLLGARDTGELFF.

As for this clone: This may come from a read error, since a much larger clone is one base off. This rearrangement joins TRBV7-8 to TRBJ1-5; tentatively, D is TRBD1 (5 bases). The CDR3 contains 17 residues. Trimming cost V 1 base and J 6 bases, with 19 bases left between them. Germline V gives CDR1 SGHVS, CDR2 FQNEAQ. CDR3 loop: CASSLVVTRGLRQPQHF. CDR3 coding DNA: TGTGCCAGCAGCTTAGTAGTGACAAGGGGTTTGCGTCAGCCCCAGCATTTT.

The rearrangement links TRBV10-3 to TRBJ1-2; 10 bases map to TRBD1. CDR3 length equals 15 residues. Germline CDR1 reads ENHRY; CDR2 reads SYGVKD. V lost 9 bases to trimming and J lost 4 bases; unmatched junction nucleotides: 11. This CDR3 is CAIGTGEAASYGYTF. As DNA, the CDR3 is TGTGCCATTGGGACAGGGGAGGCCGCAAGCTATGGCTACACCTTC.

The V and J genes are TRBV18 and TRBJ1-4, with D perhaps TRBD1 (5 bases). Germline V gene lookup returns CDR1 KGHSH and CDR2 LQKENI. The V end lost 4 bases, the J end lost 2 bases, and 8 bases lay between the germline ends. The CDR3 contains 14 residues. The DNA of the CDR3 is TGTGCCAGCTCACTACGGGGGACTAATGAAAAACTGTTTTTT. This codes for CASSLRGTNEKLFF.

With regard to this clone: Other DNA sequences of this sample code for an identical CDR3. The chain combines TRBV4-3 with TRBJ1-5, with D hard to call. The CDR3 contains 14 residues. V was trimmed by 0 bases and J by 4 bases, leaving 7 bases between them. The germline V gene encodes CDR1 LGHNA and CDR2 YSLEER. The CDR3 loop is CASSQEARNQPQHF. The CDR3 coding sequence is TGCGCCAGCAGCCAAGAGGCCCGTAATCAGCCCCAGCATTTT.

This clone was counted only a few times. The chain carries TRBV7-3 and TRBJ1-6; 12 bases agree with TRBD1. CDR1 and CDR2 (germline): SGHTA, FQGTGA. Trimming removed 4 bases from V and 7 bases from J; junction bases left unmatched: 2. CDR3 size: 15 residues. This chain's CDR3 is CASSSGQGANSPLHF. CDR3 nucleotides: TGTGCCAGCAGCTCGGGACAGGGGGCCAATTCACCCCTCCACTTT.

The chain joins TRBV7-9 to TRBJ1-1, with D possibly matching TRBD1 (6 bases). CDR3 size: 14 residues. Per the germline V gene, CDR1 is SEHNR and CDR2 is FQNEAQ (reference sequence). Trimming cost V 4 bases and J 0 bases, with 9 bases left between them. CDR3 loop: CASSSTGLNTEAFF. For the CDR3, the DNA is TGTGCCAGCAGCTCCACAGGGTTGAACACTGAAGCTTTCTTT.

This rearrangement joins TRBV6-4 to TRBJ2-3; perhaps TRBD2 as D (6 bases). The V end was cut by 7 bases, the J end by 1 base, with 18 bases between. In germline, CDR1 is MRHNA, CDR2 SNTAGT. The CDR3 has 16 amino acids. The CDR3, as DNA: TGTGCCAGCACCCCCCCTCGGGGGAATCGCACAGATACGCAGTATTTT. This sequence encodes CASTPPRGNRTDTQYF.

On this clone: A read error likely explains this, since a far larger clone differs by one base. The rearrangement joins TRBV5-6 to TRBJ2-7; D not certain. Germline V lookup: CDR1 SGHDT, CDR2 YYEEEE. This CDR3 contains 11 residues. V was shortened by 3 bases and J by 3 bases, with 4 bases between the two germline ends. CDR3 DNA sequence: TGTGCCAGCAGCTCGGGCTACGAGCAGTACTTC. Protein sequence: CASSSGYEQYF.

The chain couples TRBV7-2 to TRBJ1-2, with D tentatively TRBD1 (5 bases). This CDR3 spans 15 amino acids. V lost 1 base and J 5 bases, leaving 14 bases between the germline ends. Germline values: CDR1 SGHTA, CDR2 FQGNSA. This CDR3 is CASSLEAGKGYGYTF. The CDR3 DNA is TGTGCCAGCAGCTTAGAAGCAGGGAAAGGATATGGCTACACCTTC.

The rearrangement uses TRBV29-1 and TRBJ2-5, with TRBD2 matching 11 bases. CDR3 length: 13 amino acids. The trim removed 8 bases at V and 4 bases at J, leaving 6 bases unmatched. CDR1 SQVTM and CDR2 ANQGSEA come from the germline V gene. The CDR3 is CSSDLAGGETQYF. The CDR3 DNA reads as TGCAGCTCGGACCTAGCGGGGGGAGAGACCCAGTACTTC. Full variable domain (outside the CDR3, taken from reference TRBV29-1 and TRBJ2-5): SAVISQKPSRDICQRGTSLTIQCQVDSQVTMMFWYRQQPGQSLTLIATANQGSEATYESGFVIDKFPISRPNLTFSTLTVSNMSPEDSSIYLCSSDLAGGETQYFGPGTRLLVL.

The chain recombines TRBV18 with TRBJ2-5, with D unclear. The V and J ends lost 6 bases and 5 bases respectively, with 19 bases between them. The CDR3 loop spans 15 amino acids. CDR1 is KGHSH and CDR2 is LQKENI in the germline V gene. Here the CDR3 DNA reads TGTGCCAGCTCGTTGCAAACGACTTCTGGGGAGACCCAGTACTTC. It is translated as CASSLQTTSGETQYF.

The chain employs TRBV5-1 and TRBJ1-4, with D perhaps TRBD1 (5 bases). This CDR3 is 15 amino acids long. Trimming removed 4 bases at V and 6 bases at J, with 16 bases between. CDR1 is SGHRS and CDR2 is YFSETQ in the germline V gene. CDR3 bases: TGCGCCAGCAGCGAGACCGGGGACTTCTATGAAAAACTGTTTTTT. Encoded protein: CASSETGDFYEKLFF.

The gene calls are TRBV6-1 and TRBJ2-7; TRBD2 matches at 10 bases. Germline V gene lookup returns CDR1 MNHNS and CDR2 SASEGT. The CDR3 consists of 14 residues. Trimming took 6 bases from V and 0 from J; bases not matched to a gene: 2. DNA for the CDR3: TGTGCCAGCAGACTAGCGGGGAGCTCCTACGAGCAGTACTTC. Residues: CASRLAGSSYEQYF.

The genes are TRBV10-3 and TRBJ2-5; D might be TRBD2 (5 bases). Trimming cost V 5 bases and J 1 base, with 8 bases left between them. CDR3 length: 13 amino acids. Per germline, CDR1 ENHRY and CDR2 SYGVKD. The CDR3 DNA reads as TGTGCCATCAGTTTAGCGTTCCAAGAGACCCAGTACTTC. The encoded protein is CAISLAFQETQYF.

The rearrangement joins TRBV18 to TRBJ1-1, with D maybe TRBD1 (6 bases). Germline V gene data show CDR1 as KGHSH and CDR2 as LQKENI. This CDR3 comprises 15 residues. The V end lost 0 bases, the J end lost 5 bases, and 13 bases lay between the germline ends. The CDR3, as DNA: TGTGCCAGCTCACCACCTGCGGGGGCAAGAACTGAAGCTTTCTTT. Protein product: CASSPPAGARTEAFF.

V usage is TRBV19 and J usage is TRBJ1-5; 9 bases match TRBD1. Per the germline V gene, CDR1 is LNHDA and CDR2 is SQIVND (reference sequence). The ends lost 7 bases at V and 3 bases at J; junction bases unmatched: 4. The CDR3 has 14 residues. The chain's CDR3 is CASTGQGPNQPQHF. The CDR3 DNA sequence: TGTGCCAGTACGGGACAGGGCCCCAATCAGCCCCAGCATTTT.